The 9 T cell receptor beta chains below come from one sample, sequenced in a study of cytomegalovirus exposure and HLA in healthy donors. The PCR employed 60 Vbeta primers together with 13 Jbeta primers. Only in-frame clones appear in the TCRdb table, and some are missing; sequencing was by immunoSEQ multiplex PCR. This sample contains about 60,000 clones. The sequencing input was PBMCs. All receptors derive from a boy between 10 and 17 years old in good health and CMV-seronegative.

The CDR3 loop is CASSQLQGAEAFF. CDR3 nucleotides: TGTGCCAGCAGCCAGTTACAGGGCGCTGAAGCTTTCTTT. This chain joins TRBV7-9 and TRBJ1-1, with a possible D match to TRBD1 (6 bases). The CDR3 runs 13 residues. V lost 5 bases to trimming and J lost 6 bases, with 13 bases between them. Germline lookup yields CDR1 SEHNR and CDR2 FQNEAQ (reference sequence).

V and J are TRBV4-3 and TRBJ2-3, with D possibly matching TRBD1 (5 bases). Trimming removed 8 bases at V and 2 bases at J, with 11 bases between. The CDR3 covers 13 residues. The germline V gene encodes CDR1 LGHNA and CDR2 YSLEER. In nucleotides, the CDR3 is TGCGCCAGCTCCGTGGGGCCCACAGATACGCAGTATTTT. It translates to CASSVGPTDTQYF.

A word on this clone: Other DNA sequences of this sample code for an identical CDR3. V and J are TRBV5-4 and TRBJ1-1, with D unclear. Trimming removed 0 bases from V and 0 bases from J, with 3 bases in between. The CDR3 runs to 13 residues. Germline CDR1 SGHNT, CDR2 YYREEE (reference sequence). This CDR3 is CASSLALNTEAFF. Here the CDR3 DNA reads TGTGCCAGCAGCTTGGCATTGAACACTGAAGCTTTCTTT.

V is TRBV27 and J is TRBJ2-1; D remains unclear. The V gene lost 2 bases and the J gene lost 1 base, with 9 bases spanning the gap. Germline-derived CDR1 and CDR2 are MNHEY and SMNVEV (reference sequence). The CDR3 runs 15 residues. CDR3: CASSLLSRSYNEQFF. Written as DNA, the CDR3 is TGTGCCAGCAGTTTACTGTCTAGGTCCTACAATGAGCAGTTCTTC.

The chain has TRBV5-6 and TRBJ1-1, with D tentatively TRBD1 (5 bases). In germline, CDR1 is SGHDT, CDR2 YYEEEE. Trimming stripped 0 bases from V and 0 bases from J, with 9 bases between. The length of the CDR3 is 15 residues. The CDR3 loop reads CASSLGQGMNTEAFF. CDR3 bases: TGTGCCAGCAGCTTGGGTCAGGGAATGAACACTGAAGCTTTCTTT. Full variable domain (missing parts from reference TRBV5-6 and TRBJ1-1): DAGVTQSPTHLIKTRGQQVTLRCSPKSGHDTVSWYQQALGQGPQFIFQYYEEEERQRGNFPDRFSGHQFPNYSSELNVNALLLGDSALYLCASSLGQGMNTEAFFGQGTRLTVV.

Notes on this clone: Other DNA sequences from this sample encode an identical CDR3 as well. The J gene is TRBJ1-3, the V gene TRBV10-1, with 8 nucleotides matching TRBD1. CDR1 WNHNN and CDR2 SYGVQD come from the germline V gene (reference sequence). The CDR3 extends over 16 amino acids. After removal of 9 bases from V and 1 base from J, the junction contained 11 bases not matched to a gene. The CDR3 spells CASMKEQGASGNTIYF. The CDR3 nucleotides are TGCGCCAGTATGAAGGAGCAGGGGGCTTCTGGAAACACCATATATTTT.

The V call is TRBV6-1, the J call TRBJ2-7; 8 nucleotides line up with TRBD1. Trimming took 7 bases from V and 4 from J; bases not matched to a gene: 9. Germline V lookup: CDR1 MNHNS, CDR2 SASEGT. The CDR3 spans 14 residues. The CDR3 region has the DNA TGTGCCAGCACGGGGACAGGAGGGCCTTACGAGCAGTACTTC. As protein: CASTGTGGPYEQYF.

The chain couples TRBV27 to TRBJ1-2; 7 bases are shared with TRBD1. In germline, CDR1 is MNHEY, CDR2 SMNVEV (reference sequence). V lost 5 bases and J lost 4; bases outside the gene matches: 13. CDR3 length: 16 amino acids. The CDR3 is CASSPRSSRGVYGYTF. CDR3 nucleotides: TGTGCCAGCAGTCCGCGGTCAAGCAGGGGGGTCTATGGCTACACCTTC.

The V and J genes are TRBV5-1 and TRBJ2-7, with TRBD1 matching over 7 bases. The V and J ends lost 4 bases and 5 bases, in that order; junction bases with no gene match: 9. Per germline, CDR1 SGHRS and CDR2 YFSETQ. This CDR3 is 14 amino acids long. CDR3 in DNA: TGCGCCAGCAGCCGAACAGGGGCCTTGGACGAGCAGTACTTC. Translation: CASSRTGALDEQYF.